The entry below describes one T cell receptor beta chain. Its antigen remains unknown. The data derive from a study of post-analysis software for immune sequencing data. General study findings and limits: Under the F measure, samples that were prepared in one batch clustered strongly together. Patients used a few TRBV segments, including TRBV5-6, TRBV5-1 and TRBV20-1, more often than controls. For normalized Chao1 diversity, multiple sclerosis patients scored significantly lower than controls did.

Unique molecular identifiers were present in the TCR beta cDNA libraries. TCRdb reprocessed the PCR reads via MiXCR and lists one record per CDR3 protein. Here the sample spans approximately 630,000 distinct CDR3 sequences, over 45% being singletons. Trimming left V 0 bases short and J 0 bases short, with 12 bases between. Germline CDR1 SGHTA, CDR2 FQGTGA. This CDR3 comprises 17 residues. This chain uses TRBV7-3 with TRBJ2-1; D uncertain. This TCR was recovered from a girl aged 2-15 years with multiple sclerosis. Sequencing input: blood. In DNA, the CDR3 is TGTGCCAGCAGCTTAACGCCGACCTTCAGCTCCTACAATGAGCAGTTCTTC. It encodes CASSLTPTFSSYNEQFF.